The source of this T cell receptor beta chain is a study of cytomegalovirus exposure and HLA in healthy donors. As regards this clone: Its antigen is not known.

A multiplex PCR was run with 60 Vbeta primers and 13 Jbeta primers. Profiled with immunoSEQ multiplex PCR; TCRdb holds only in-frame clones, not every one. The table records 30,000 to 40,000 clones, 70% to 90% of them present only once. Study-level points and caveats: No immune exposure information besides CMV serostatus was available.

The V gene's germline CDR1 is SGHVS and CDR2 FNYEAQ. V was cut by 1 base and J by 3 bases, with 6 bases left in between. The CDR3 is made up of 13 amino acids. The receptor was isolated from a woman in her forties in good health and CMV-seropositive. The sample taken for sequencing was PBMCs. The V call is TRBV7-6, the J call TRBJ2-5; D is ambiguous. The CDR3, as DNA: TGTGCCAGCAGCTTAGTCCAGAAAGAGACCCAGTACTTC. This encodes CASSLVQKETQYF.